Following are 12 T cell receptor beta chains from one sample sequenced in a study of T cell repertoires in cytomegalovirus infection (dated by TCRdb to between 2017 and 2020). The reads were generated on an Illumina HiSeq 1500. Starting from the raw public reads, TCRdb applied fastp trimming at Q25, assembled clones with MiXCR and retained in-frame beta chains. Entries are consolidated by CDR3 protein sequence, retaining the most common genes and DNA. This sample is represented by about 450,000 distinct CDR3 sequences; approximately 33% of them were singletons. The ten largest clones take up around 15% of the sample. The material sequenced was PBMCs. Receptors originate from a human donor in good health (CMV status not recorded). Some clones in this sample may be carry-over from other donors' samples.

Concerning this clonotype itself: A junction end diverges from the germline sequence, so it may reflect a read error. V is TRBV27 and J is TRBJ2-7; D possibly matches TRBD1 or TRBD2 (5 bases each). The germline CDR1 and CDR2 sequences are MNHEY and SMNVEV (reference sequence). The length of the CDR3 is 15 residues. The CDR3, as DNA: TGTGACAGCAGTTTAGATGTGAGAGGGGCATCCGAGCAGTACTTC. This gives the protein CDSSLDVRGASEQYF.

This clonotype was seen more than once but under ten times. At one end the junction does not follow the germline gene, possibly because of a read error. CDR3 sequence reads: CASSPGTKMHEKLFF. For the CDR3, the DNA is TGTGCTAGCAGCCCTGGGACAAAAATGCATGAAAAACTGTTTTTT. The rearrangement links TRBV7-7 to TRBJ1-4, with D possibly TRBD1 on 6 matching bases. The germline CDR1 and CDR2 sequences are SSHAT and FNYEAQ (reference sequence). This CDR3 comprises 15 residues.

This chain uses TRBV2 with TRBJ2-1; weak D call: TRBD2 (6 bases). Trimming took 3 bases from V and 8 from J, leaving 11 bases between them. Germline lookup yields CDR1 SNHLY and CDR2 FYNNEI. This CDR3 region has 13 residues. The CDR3 region is CASSDPRDYEQFF. The DNA for the CDR3 is TGTGCCAGCAGTGATCCCCGGGACTATGAGCAGTTCTTC.

This clonotype was counted ten times or more. The CDR3 bases are TGTGCCAGCAGCCCGGACAGGGGTTACGAGCAGTACTTC. Protein product: CASSPDRGYEQYF. The chain has TRBV7-8 and TRBJ2-7; 9 bases agree with TRBD1. The V segment lost 5 bases and the J segment 4 bases; nucleotides outside the gene matches: 3. The CDR3 extends over 13 amino acids. CDR1 is SGHVS, CDR2 FQNEAQ, per germline.

V is TRBV12-3 or TRBV12-4 and J is TRBJ1-2; TRBD1 aligns across 8 bases. J was trimmed by 8 bases and V by 3 bases; bases with no gene match: 11. The CDR3 spans 15 residues. The CDR3 sequence: CASSFPGDRTIGYTF. The CDR3 DNA is TGTGCCAGCAGTTTCCCCGGGGACAGGACTATCGGCTACACCTTC.

In this sample, this clonotype turned up a few times. This sequence joins TRBV12-3 or TRBV12-4 and TRBJ2-3; D is ambiguous. Trimming stripped 2 bases from V and 2 bases from J, with 11 bases between. The CDR3 length is 15 residues. CDR3 amino acids: CASSLFGRPTDTQYF. CDR3 nucleotides: TGTGCCAGCAGTTTATTCGGCAGGCCCACAGATACGCAGTATTTT.

This chain connects TRBV7-2 to TRBJ2-1; 12 nucleotides line up with TRBD2. J was trimmed by 9 bases and V by 1 base; bases with no gene match: 7. This CDR3 comprises 16 residues. CDR1 and CDR2 (germline): SGHTA, FQGNSA. Written as DNA, the CDR3 is TGTGCCAGCAGCTTAGTTGCGGCTAGCGGGGGGGTTGAGCAGTTCTTC. Translation gives CASSLVAASGGVEQFF.

Only a few counts were recorded for this clonotype. The chain recombines TRBV19 with TRBJ2-7; D not certain. The CDR3 is 12 amino acids. The germline V gene encodes CDR1 LNHDA and CDR2 SQIVND (reference sequence). The V and J ends lost 6 bases and 6 bases respectively, with 12 bases between them. The CDR3 DNA is TGTGCCAGTAGCACAATTACGGGCGAGCAGTACTTC. Its protein is CASSTITGEQYF.

This clonotype was observed once. The chain joins TRBV6-5 to TRBJ2-7; D may be TRBD1 (7 bases). The CDR3 has 16 residues. V lost 6 bases and J lost 2, with 20 bases in between. Germline assignment: CDR1 MNHEY and CDR2 SVGAGI. The CDR3 nucleotides read TGTGCCAGCAGCACCCCCTGGCAGGGGGGCACCTACGAGCAGTACTTC. Protein: CASSTPWQGGTYEQYF.

The CDR3 DNA follows: TGTGCCAGCAGTGATACTCGGTACAGGGGTCAGCCCCAGCATTTT. Translating it yields CASSDTRYRGQPQHF. The J gene is TRBJ1-5, the V gene TRBV6-6; 7 bases align to TRBD1. The CDR3 contains 15 residues. In germline, CDR1 is MNHNY, CDR2 SVGAGI (reference sequence). The V and J ends lost 5 bases and 6 bases, in that order; junction bases with no gene match: 10.

This clonotype was seen a few times. V is TRBV6-1 and J is TRBJ2-7; D ambiguous. Trimming took 6 bases from V and 0 from J, leaving 9 bases between them. The germline gives CDR1 MNHNS, CDR2 SASEGT. This CDR3 contains 13 residues. Written as DNA, the CDR3 is TGTGCCAGCAGCGCTGGGGACTCCTACGAGCAGTACTTC. It is translated as CASSAGDSYEQYF.

This clonotype showed up just a few times. The genes are TRBV2 and TRBJ2-7, with D possibly TRBD1 on 5 matching bases. Germline CDR1 SNHLY, CDR2 FYNNEI. V was pared by 0 bases and J by 6 bases, with 12 bases between. This CDR3 is built from 14 residues. The CDR3 coding sequence is TGTGCCAGCAGTGAAGCTATCAGGGCAGCCGAGCAGTACTTC. Amino acids: CASSEAIRAAEQYF.